This T cell receptor (beta chain) was sequenced for a study of OX40 agonist ivuxolimab in advanced cancers. About the study: Of the participants, roughly 40% had some prior anti-PD-1, anti-PD-L1 or anti-CTLA-4 therapy, which was allowed.

V lost 0 bases and J lost 7, with 10 bases in between. The CDR3 contains 13 residues. CDR1 GTSNPN and CDR2 SVGIG come from the germline V gene (reference sequence). Libraries were prepared by immunoSEQ multiplex PCR; TCRdb keeps only in-frame clonotypes and omits some of them. The sample lists 70,000 to 90,000 clones, roughly 90% occurring once. General study findings and limits: Low normalized clonal expansion also occurred in some nonresponding patients.

This clone was counted a few times. Its cognate antigen is unknown. Sampling times: baseline, cycle 4 day 1, cycle 7 day 1. The specimen was CD4+ or CD8+ T cells sorted from blood, collected in a trial of the OX40 agonist ivuxolimab. The receptor was derived from an adult with an advanced solid tumor such as melanoma, head and neck, liver or kidney cancer. This rearrangement joins TRBV30 to TRBJ1-5; D gene ambiguous. CDR3 region: CAWSVHSGQPQHF. CDR3 DNA: TGTGCCTGGAGTGTACACTCTGGCCAGCCCCAGCATTTT.